The entry that follows covers one TCR beta chain sequence. Only a few counts were recorded for this clonotype. The target of this receptor is not known. One end of the junction is discordant with germline, which a read error may explain. According to the germline V gene (reference sequence), CDR1 reads SSHAT and CDR2 reads FNYEAQ. The CDR3 sequence holds 14 residues, the cysteine and phenylalanine included. Of the read, only the CDR3 DNA is kept; its 42 bases are in frame from base 1. This entry belongs to a study of patients and donors after allogeneic stem cell transplantation (dated by TCRdb to the early 2020s). Receptor amplification or capture employed RT-PCR. Sequencing used a NextSeq 550. TCRdb redid the processing of the public reads, applying fastp at Q25 and MiXCR, and retained in-frame beta chains. A single entry per CDR3 protein holds the most common genes and DNA from its merged rows. This sample gives over 150,000 distinct CDR3 sequences in total; 25% to 35% of them show up just once. Jointly, the top ten make up about 3% of the sample.

The material sequenced was blood, either unsorted or a sorted T cell fraction (not recorded which). This receptor was obtained from a human donor who was either an allogeneic HSCT recipient or a stem cell or donor lymphocyte infusion donor (not recorded which). It is not recorded whose cells these are; they may come from a transplant donor. Recombination connected TRBV7-7 to TRBJ2-3; 10 of the junction bases match TRBD1. The CDR3 corresponds to CASSLGTGADTQYF. The sequence in DNA is TGTGCTAGCAGCTTAGGGACAGGGGCGGATACGCAGTATTTT.